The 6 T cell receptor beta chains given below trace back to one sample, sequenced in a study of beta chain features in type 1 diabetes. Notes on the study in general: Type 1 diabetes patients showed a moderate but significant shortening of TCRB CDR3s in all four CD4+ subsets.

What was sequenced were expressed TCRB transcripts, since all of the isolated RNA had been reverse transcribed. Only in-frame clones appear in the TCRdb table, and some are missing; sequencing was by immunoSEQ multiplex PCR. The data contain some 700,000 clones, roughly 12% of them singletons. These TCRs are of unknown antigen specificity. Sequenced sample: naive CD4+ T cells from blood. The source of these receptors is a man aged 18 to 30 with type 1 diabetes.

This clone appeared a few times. The CDR3 sequence is CASSPWTGATYEQYF. Here the CDR3 DNA reads TGCGCCAGCAGCCCGTGGACAGGGGCGACCTACGAGCAGTACTTC. V gene TRBV5-1 combines with J gene TRBJ2-7, with 9 positions matching TRBD1. CDR1 SGHRS and CDR2 YFSETQ come from the germline V gene. V trimming: 4 bases; J trimming: 2 bases; junction bases outside the gene matches: 7. The CDR3 length is 15 residues.

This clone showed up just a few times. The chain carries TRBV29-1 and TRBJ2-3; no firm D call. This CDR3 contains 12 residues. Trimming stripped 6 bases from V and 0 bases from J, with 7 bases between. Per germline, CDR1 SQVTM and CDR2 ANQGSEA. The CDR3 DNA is TGCAGCGTGTACGACAGCACAGATACGCAGTATTTT. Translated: CSVYDSTDTQYF.

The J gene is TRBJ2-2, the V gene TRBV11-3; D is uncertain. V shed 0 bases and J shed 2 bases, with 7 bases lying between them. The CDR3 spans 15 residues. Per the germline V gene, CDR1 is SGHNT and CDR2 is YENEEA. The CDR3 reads CASSLDPYNTGELFF. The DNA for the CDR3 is TGTGCCAGCAGCTTAGATCCCTATAACACCGGGGAGCTGTTTTTT.

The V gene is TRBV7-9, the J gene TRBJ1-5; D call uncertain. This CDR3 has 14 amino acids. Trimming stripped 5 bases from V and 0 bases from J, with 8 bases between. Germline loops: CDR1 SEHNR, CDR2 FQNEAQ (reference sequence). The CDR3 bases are TGTGCCAGCAGCAGGGCGGGTAGCAATCAGCCCCAGCATTTT. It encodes CASSRAGSNQPQHF.

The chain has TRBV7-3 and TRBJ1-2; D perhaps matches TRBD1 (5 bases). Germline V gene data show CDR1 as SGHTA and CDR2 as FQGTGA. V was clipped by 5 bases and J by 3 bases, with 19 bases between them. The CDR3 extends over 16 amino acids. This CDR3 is CASSLVGTETHYGYTF. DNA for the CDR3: TGTGCCAGCAGCCTCGTGGGGACGGAGACCCACTATGGCTACACCTTC.

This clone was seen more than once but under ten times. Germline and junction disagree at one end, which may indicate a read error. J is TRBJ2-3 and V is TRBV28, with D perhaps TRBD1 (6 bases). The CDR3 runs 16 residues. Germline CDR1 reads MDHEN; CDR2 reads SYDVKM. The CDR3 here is CASTLAQGHNTDTQYF. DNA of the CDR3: TGTGCCAGCACTTTAGCACAGGGACATAACACAGATACGCAGTATTTT. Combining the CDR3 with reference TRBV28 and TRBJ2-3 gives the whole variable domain DVKVTQSSRYLVKRTGEKVFLECVQDMDHENMFWYRQDPGLGLRLIYFSYDVKMKEKGDIPEGYSVSREKKERFSLILESASTNQTSMYLCASTLAQGHNTDTQYFGPGTRLTVL.